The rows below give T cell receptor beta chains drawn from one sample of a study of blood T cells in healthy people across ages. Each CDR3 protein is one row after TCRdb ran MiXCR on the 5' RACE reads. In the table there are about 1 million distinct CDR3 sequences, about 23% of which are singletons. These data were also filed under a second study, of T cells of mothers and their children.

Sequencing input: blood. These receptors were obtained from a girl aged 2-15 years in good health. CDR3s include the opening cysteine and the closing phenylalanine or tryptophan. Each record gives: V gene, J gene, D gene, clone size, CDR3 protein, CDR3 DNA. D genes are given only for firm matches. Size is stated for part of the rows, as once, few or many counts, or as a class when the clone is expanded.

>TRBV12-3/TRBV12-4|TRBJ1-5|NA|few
CASSPRTRQPQHF
TGTGCCAGCAGTCCTCGGACTCGTCAGCCCCAGCATTTT
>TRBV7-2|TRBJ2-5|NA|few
CASSPDRRETQYF
TGTGCCAGCAGCCCAGACCGGAGAGAGACCCAGTACTTC
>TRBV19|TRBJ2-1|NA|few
CASSTIDRNEQFF
TGTGCCAGTAGTACCATCGACAGGAATGAGCAGTTCTTC
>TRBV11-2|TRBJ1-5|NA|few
CASSDFSGQPQHF
TGTGCCAGCTCAGATTTCTCAGGGCAGCCCCAGCATTTT
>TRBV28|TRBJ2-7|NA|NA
CASSTVDRYEQYF
TGTGCCAGCAGTACCGTAGATCGCTACGAGCAGTACTTC
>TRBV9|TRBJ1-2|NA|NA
CASSENRLGPNYGYTF
TGTGCCAGCAGCGAAAACAGGTTGGGCCCTAACTATGGCTACACCTTC
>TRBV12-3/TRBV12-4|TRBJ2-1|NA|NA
CASSLLQSDEQFF
TGTGCCAGCAGTTTACTCCAATCGGATGAGCAGTTCTTC
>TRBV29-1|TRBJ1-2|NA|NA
CGARWGDGYTF
TGCGGCGCCCGATGGGGGGATGGCTACACCTTC
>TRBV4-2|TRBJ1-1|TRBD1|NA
CASSQTDRLGWAEAFF
TGTGCCAGCAGCCAGACGGACAGGCTGGGGTGGGCTGAAGCTTTCTTT
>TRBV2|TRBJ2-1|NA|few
CASSVRQPIREQFF
TGTGCCAGCAGTGTCCGACAGCCCATTAGGGAGCAGTTCTTC
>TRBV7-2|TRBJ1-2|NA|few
CASSLVFQTYGYTF
TGTGCCAGCAGCTTAGTTTTCCAGACCTATGGCTACACCTTC
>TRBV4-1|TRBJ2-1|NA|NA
CASSRRDSEQFF
TGCGCCAGCAGCCGACGAGACAGCGAGCAGTTCTTC
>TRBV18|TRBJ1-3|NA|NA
CASSPPARTSGNTIYF
TGTGCCAGCTCACCACCGGCCCGGACCTCTGGAAACACCATATATTTT
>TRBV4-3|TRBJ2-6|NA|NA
CASSQEGSTGANVLTF
TGCGCCAGCAGCCAAGAGGGTTCGACTGGGGCCAACGTCCTGACTTTC
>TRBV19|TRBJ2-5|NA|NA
CASSTSMEETQYF
TGTGCCAGTAGTACCTCAATGGAAGAGACCCAGTACTTC
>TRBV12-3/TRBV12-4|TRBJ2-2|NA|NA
CASSLQGTAGELFF
TGTGCCAGCAGCTTACAGGGAACGGCCGGGGAGCTGTTTTTT
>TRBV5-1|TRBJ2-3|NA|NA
CASSLVGLASAELTDTQYF
TGCGCCAGCAGCTTGGTCGGACTCGCTAGCGCGGAACTCACAGATACGCAGTATTTT
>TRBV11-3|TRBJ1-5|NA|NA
CASSPGGSSPQHF
TGTGCCAGCAGCCCGGGGGGGAGTTCGCCCCAGCATTTT
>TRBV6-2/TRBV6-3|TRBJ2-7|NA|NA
CASSYGITSYEQYF
TGTGCCAGCAGTTACGGAATCACTTCCTACGAGCAGTACTTC
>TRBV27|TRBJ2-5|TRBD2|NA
CASSPQGIAGFLETQYF
TGTGCCAGCAGTCCCCAGGGGATAGCGGGATTTCTAGAGACCCAGTACTTC
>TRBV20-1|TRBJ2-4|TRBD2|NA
CSAHKWGGSKNIQYF
TGCAGTGCCCATAAATGGGGGGGATCCAAAAACATTCAGTACTTC
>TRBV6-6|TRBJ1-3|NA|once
CASSSGDSSGNTIYF
TGTGCCAGCAGTTCCGGTGATAGCTCTGGAAACACCATATATTTT
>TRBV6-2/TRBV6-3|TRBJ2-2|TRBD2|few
CASSSYSGMNTGELFF
TGTGCCAGCAGCTCTTATAGCGGGATGAACACCGGGGAGCTGTTTTTT
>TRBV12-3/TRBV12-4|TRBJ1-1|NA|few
CASSFVVDTEAFF
TGTGCCAGCAGTTTTGTCGTGGACACTGAAGCTTTCTTT
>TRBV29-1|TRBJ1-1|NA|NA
CSVEGLLSTAEAFF
TGCAGCGTTGAAGGGTTATTGAGCACGGCTGAAGCTTTCTTT
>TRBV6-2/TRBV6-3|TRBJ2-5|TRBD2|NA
CASSSLAGIQETQYF
TGTGCCAGCAGCAGTTTAGCGGGGATCCAAGAGACCCAGTACTTC
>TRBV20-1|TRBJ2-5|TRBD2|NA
CSATGLRLETQYF
TGCAGTGCTACGGGACTAAGGTTGGAGACCCAGTACTTC
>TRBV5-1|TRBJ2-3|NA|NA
CASSSWLADSDTQYF
TGCGCCAGCAGCTCTTGGTTGGCCGATTCAGATACGCAGTATTTT
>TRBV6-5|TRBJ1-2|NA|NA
CASSYSPTPGYGYTF
TGTGCCAGCAGTTACTCGCCGACCCCAGGCTATGGCTACACCTTC
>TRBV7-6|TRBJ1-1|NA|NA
CASSLQSVSNKNTEAFF
TGTGCCAGCAGCTTACAGTCTGTAAGCAACAAGAACACTGAAGCTTTCTTT
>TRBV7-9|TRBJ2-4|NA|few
CASSLERGLAKNIQYF
TGTGCCAGCAGCTTAGAGCGCGGTCTAGCCAAAAACATTCAGTACTTC
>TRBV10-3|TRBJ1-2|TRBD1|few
CAISMDRERGYTF
TGTGCCATCAGCATGGACAGGGAGAGGGGCTACACCTTC
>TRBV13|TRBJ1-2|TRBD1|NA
CASSSYSGQVGYGYTF
TGTGCCAGCAGCTCCTACTCCGGACAGGTTGGGTATGGCTACACCTTC
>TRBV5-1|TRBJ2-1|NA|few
CASSLDFDEQFF
TGCGCCAGCAGCTTGGACTTTGATGAGCAGTTCTTC
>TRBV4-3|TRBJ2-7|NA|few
CASSQDRTASSYEQYF
TGCGCCAGCAGCCAAGACCGGACTGCCTCCTCCTACGAGCAGTACTTC
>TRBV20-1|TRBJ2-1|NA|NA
CSARRRTTNEQFF
TGCAGTGCTAGAAGGCGGACTACCAATGAGCAGTTCTTC
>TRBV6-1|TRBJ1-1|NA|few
CASSEALRGISEAFF
TGTGCCAGCAGTGAAGCGCTTCGTGGAATCTCTGAAGCTTTCTTT
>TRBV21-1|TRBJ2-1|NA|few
CASSNPQKVLDRSYNEQFF
TGTGCCAGCAGCAACCCTCAGAAGGTCCTAGATCGCTCCTACAATGAGCAGTTCTTC
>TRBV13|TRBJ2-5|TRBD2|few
CASSSGTSVQETQYF
TGTGCCAGCAGCTCCGGGACTAGCGTTCAAGAGACCCAGTACTTC
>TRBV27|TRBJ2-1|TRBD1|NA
CASSPLSGGEQFF
TGTGCCAGCAGTCCACTCTCAGGGGGCGAGCAGTTCTTC
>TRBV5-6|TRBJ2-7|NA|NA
CASSYDAAYEQYF
TGTGCCAGCAGCTACGACGCTGCCTACGAGCAGTACTTC
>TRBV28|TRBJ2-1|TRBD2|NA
CATSGSRGNEQFF
TGTGCCACCAGCGGGAGTCGGGGCAATGAGCAGTTCTTC
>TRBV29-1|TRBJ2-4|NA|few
CSVEVVSGLAKNIQYF
TGCAGCGTTGAAGTGGTTTCAGGTTTAGCCAAAAACATTCAGTACTTC
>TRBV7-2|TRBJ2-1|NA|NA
CASSLAETVKQFF
TGTGCCAGCAGCTTAGCTGAGACAGTTAAGCAGTTCTTC
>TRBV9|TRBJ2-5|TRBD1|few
CASSVGQGEETQYF
TGTGCCAGCAGCGTCGGACAGGGCGAGGAGACCCAGTATTTC
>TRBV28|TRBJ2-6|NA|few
CASSGYGAGANVLTF
TGTGCCAGCAGTGGTTATGGGGCTGGGGCCAACGTCCTGACTTTC
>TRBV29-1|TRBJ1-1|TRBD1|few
CSDDLDRAGTEAFF
TGCAGCGACGATCTGGACAGGGCCGGCACTGAAGCTTTCTTT
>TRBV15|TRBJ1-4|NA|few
CATSRHQRGKLFF
TGTGCCACCAGCAGACATCAAAGGGGAAAACTGTTTTTT
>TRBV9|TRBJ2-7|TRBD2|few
CASSIGTSRGEQYF
TGTGCCAGCAGCATCGGGACTAGTCGTGGCGAGCAGTACTTC
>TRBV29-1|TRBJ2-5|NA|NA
CSGIRGGWETQYF
TGCAGCGGAATCAGGGGGGGTTGGGAGACCCAGTACTTC